Listed below are T cell receptor beta chains from one sample, sequenced in a study of shared clonotypes between healthy human individuals. Using immunoSEQ multiplex PCR, the repertoire was profiled, and TCRdb retains in-frame clones only, with some absent. The repertoire holds approximately 600,000 clones, with about 95% as singletons. The sample was naive CD8+ T cells sorted from blood. The receptors were sampled from a woman under 40 in good health. The CDR3 runs from the conserved cysteine through the conserved F or W. A D gene is named only where the DNA matches it firmly. Part of the rows lack a size; the others show once, few, many or a class for expanded clones.

CDR3 DNA: TGTGCCAGCAGCTTTTTGCAGGTCCCTCAGCCCCAGCATTTT; CDR3 protein: CASSFLQVPQPQHF; D gene: .; clone size: .; V gene: TRBV7-3; J gene: TRBJ1-5
CDR3 DNA: TGTGCCAGCTTCGTACAGGGCTACTCTGGAAACACCATATATTTT; CDR3 protein: CASFVQGYSGNTIYF; D gene: .; clone size: .; V gene: TRBV2; J gene: TRBJ1-3
CDR3 DNA: TGTGCCAGCAGTTACTCGATGGGGGAGGAGATGGATGAGCAGTTCTTC; CDR3 protein: CASSYSMGEEMDEQFF; D gene: .; clone size: .; V gene: TRBV6-5; J gene: TRBJ2-1
CDR3 DNA: TGCACCAGCAGCCACCTCAGGGGGCGATCTGGGGCCAACGTCCTGACTTTC; CDR3 protein: CTSSHLRGRSGANVLTF; D gene: .; clone size: .; V gene: TRBV1; J gene: TRBJ2-6
CDR3 DNA: TGTGCCAGCTCACCGGACCCGACTAGCGGGAGTATAGACACGCAGTATTTT; CDR3 protein: CASSPDPTSGSIDTQYF; D gene: TRBD2; clone size: .; V gene: TRBV18; J gene: TRBJ2-3
CDR3 DNA: TGTGCCAGCAGCTTAGAGCTAGAAAATTACAATGAGCAGTTCTTC; CDR3 protein: CASSLELENYNEQFF; D gene: .; clone size: .; V gene: TRBV7-6; J gene: TRBJ2-1
CDR3 DNA: TGTGCCAGCAGTTTTTTGGGCAGGGGCCCTAATGAAAAACTGTTTTTT; CDR3 protein: CASSFLGRGPNEKLFF; D gene: .; clone size: .; V gene: TRBV27; J gene: TRBJ1-4
CDR3 DNA: TGCAGCGTTGACCAAGGCTACGAGCAGTACTTC; CDR3 protein: CSVDQGYEQYF; D gene: .; clone size: .; V gene: TRBV29-1; J gene: TRBJ2-7
CDR3 DNA: TGTGCCAGCAGTTTGACAGGGGGCCACGAGCAGTACTTC; CDR3 protein: CASSLTGGHEQYF; D gene: TRBD1; clone size: .; V gene: TRBV2; J gene: TRBJ2-7
CDR3 DNA: TGTGCCAGCAGCCCCGGGACAGCTCAAGAGACCCAGTACTTC; CDR3 protein: CASSPGTAQETQYF; D gene: TRBD1; clone size: .; V gene: TRBV7-7; J gene: TRBJ2-5
CDR3 DNA: TGTGCCAGCAGTCCCTCCTCTGGACCGAAAACCTACGAGCAGTACTTC; CDR3 protein: CASSPSSGPKTYEQYF; D gene: .; clone size: once; V gene: TRBV27; J gene: TRBJ2-7
CDR3 DNA: TGTGCCAGCACGCTGGGGGGGAGCGGACAAGAGACCCAGTACTTC; CDR3 protein: CASTLGGSGQETQYF; D gene: TRBD2; clone size: .; V gene: TRBV9; J gene: TRBJ2-5
CDR3 DNA: TGTGCCAGCAGTCTCTTAGTGGGCTACGAGCAGTACTTC; CDR3 protein: CASSLLVGYEQYF; D gene: .; clone size: .; V gene: TRBV27; J gene: TRBJ2-7
CDR3 DNA: TGTGCCAGTAGTCCCGCGACGGAGAGCGAGCAGTACTTC; CDR3 protein: CASSPATESEQYF; D gene: .; clone size: once; V gene: TRBV19; J gene: TRBJ2-7
CDR3 DNA: TGCAGCGTTGAAGATCGAGACAGGGGGAGCACTGAAGCTTTCTTT; CDR3 protein: CSVEDRDRGSTEAFF; D gene: TRBD1; clone size: .; V gene: TRBV29-1; J gene: TRBJ1-1
CDR3 DNA: TGCGCCAGCAGCCATGGTCAGGTCCACGAGCAGTACTTC; CDR3 protein: CASSHGQVHEQYF; D gene: .; clone size: .; V gene: TRBV4-1; J gene: TRBJ2-7
CDR3 DNA: TGTGCCAGCAGTTTATCTAGCGGTTCCTACAATGAGCAGTTCTTC; CDR3 protein: CASSLSSGSYNEQFF; D gene: .; clone size: .; V gene: TRBV27; J gene: TRBJ2-1
CDR3 DNA: TGTGCCAGCAGCTTGGTTAGCGGCCCCTCCTACAATGAGCAGTTCTTC; CDR3 protein: CASSLVSGPSYNEQFF; D gene: .; clone size: .; V gene: TRBV5-6; J gene: TRBJ2-1
CDR3 DNA: TGTGCCAGCAGCGGGACTAGCGGGACGGCTAATGAAAAACTGTTTTTT; CDR3 protein: CASSGTSGTANEKLFF; D gene: .; clone size: .; V gene: TRBV21-1; J gene: TRBJ1-4
CDR3 DNA: TGTGCCAGCAGCGTAGATTCGCGGGGACTAGCGGCCTACAATGAGCAGTTCTTC; CDR3 protein: CASSVDSRGLAAYNEQFF; D gene: TRBD2; clone size: .; V gene: TRBV9; J gene: TRBJ2-1
CDR3 DNA: TGTGCCAGCAGTCCGGACGGAAACACTGAAGCTTTCTTT; CDR3 protein: CASSPDGNTEAFF; D gene: .; clone size: .; V gene: TRBV2; J gene: TRBJ1-1
CDR3 DNA: TGTGCCAGCTCTCCGCCCGGGACAGGGGAAGATACGCAGTATTTT; CDR3 protein: CASSPPGTGEDTQYF; D gene: TRBD1; clone size: .; V gene: TRBV18; J gene: TRBJ2-3
CDR3 DNA: TGTGCCAGCAGCTTCTTCGAAGAGGTTGAGCAGTACTTC; CDR3 protein: CASSFFEEVEQYF; D gene: .; clone size: .; V gene: TRBV13; J gene: TRBJ2-7
CDR3 DNA: TGTGCCAGCGACAGGGAGAGCACAGATACGCAGTATTTT; CDR3 protein: CASDRESTDTQYF; D gene: TRBD1; clone size: .; V gene: TRBV2; J gene: TRBJ2-3
CDR3 DNA: TGTGCCAGCAGTGAAATATTAAAGAACAGGCCCCCCTACGAGCAGTACTTC; CDR3 protein: CASSEILKNRPPYEQYF; D gene: .; clone size: .; V gene: TRBV2; J gene: TRBJ2-7
CDR3 DNA: TGTGCCATCAGTGAAGGGCTCAACAATGAGCAGTTCTTC; CDR3 protein: CAISEGLNNEQFF; D gene: .; clone size: .; V gene: TRBV10-3; J gene: TRBJ2-1
CDR3 DNA: TGTGCCAGCAGCTTAGATGTGACAGGGGTCGAGCAGTTCTTC; CDR3 protein: CASSLDVTGVEQFF; D gene: TRBD1; clone size: .; V gene: TRBV11-2; J gene: TRBJ2-1
CDR3 DNA: TGTGCCAGCAGTTTATTGACAGGGGCTAGCAATCAGCCCCAGCATTTT; CDR3 protein: CASSLLTGASNQPQHF; D gene: TRBD1; clone size: .; V gene: TRBV28; J gene: TRBJ1-5
CDR3 DNA: TGTGCCACCAGCAGAGATCGGAAGGGGCGAGACACCGGGGAGCTGTTTTTT; CDR3 protein: CATSRDRKGRDTGELFF; D gene: .; clone size: .; V gene: TRBV15; J gene: TRBJ2-2
CDR3 DNA: TGTGCCAGCAGTGGGAGAGGGTTCTATGGCTACACCTTC; CDR3 protein: CASSGRGFYGYTF; D gene: .; clone size: .; V gene: TRBV2; J gene: TRBJ1-2
CDR3 DNA: TGTGCCAGCAGCAAAGCGCTATGCAGGGTGAACACTGAAGCTTTCTTT; CDR3 protein: CASSKALCRVNTEAFF; D gene: .; clone size: .; V gene: TRBV21-1; J gene: TRBJ1-1
CDR3 DNA: TGTGCCAGCAAGGCAGACCCCTATGGCTACACCTTC; CDR3 protein: CASKADPYGYTF; D gene: .; clone size: .; V gene: TRBV6-5; J gene: TRBJ1-2
CDR3 DNA: TGTGCCAGCAGCACCCGGGACTTAGCCCGCTACGAGCAGTACTTC; CDR3 protein: CASSTRDLARYEQYF; D gene: .; clone size: .; V gene: TRBV7-2; J gene: TRBJ2-7
CDR3 DNA: TGTGCCAGCAGTTTAACGGCGGGCAGCTCCTACAATGAGCAGTTCTTC; CDR3 protein: CASSLTAGSSYNEQFF; D gene: .; clone size: .; V gene: TRBV28; J gene: TRBJ2-1
CDR3 DNA: TGTGCCAGCAGCTTCTCGGGAGGTAGCACAGATACGCAGTATTTT; CDR3 protein: CASSFSGGSTDTQYF; D gene: TRBD2; clone size: .; V gene: TRBV11-2; J gene: TRBJ2-3
CDR3 DNA: TGTGCCAGCAGCGTCGGGGTAGGGGATGAGCAGTTCTTC; CDR3 protein: CASSVGVGDEQFF; D gene: .; clone size: .; V gene: TRBV9; J gene: TRBJ2-1
CDR3 DNA: TGTGCCAGCAGTTTAGACGGGGTCGATGAGCAGTTCTTC; CDR3 protein: CASSLDGVDEQFF; D gene: .; clone size: .; V gene: TRBV27; J gene: TRBJ2-1
CDR3 DNA: TGTGCCAGCAGCCTAGAGGCTAGTGTCTACGAGCAGTACTTC; CDR3 protein: CASSLEASVYEQYF; D gene: .; clone size: .; V gene: TRBV7-9; J gene: TRBJ2-7
CDR3 DNA: TGTGCCAGCAGAAAGGGTCTCGGACCCCGGGGTCGGGTCTCCTACAATGAGCAGTTCTTC; CDR3 protein: CASRKGLGPRGRVSYNEQFF; D gene: .; clone size: .; V gene: TRBV27; J gene: TRBJ2-1
CDR3 DNA: TGTGCCAGCAGTGAAATTTTAGGGTACGAGCAGTACTTC; CDR3 protein: CASSEILGYEQYF; D gene: .; clone size: .; V gene: TRBV6-1; J gene: TRBJ2-7
CDR3 DNA: TGTGCCAGCAGTATTGCGGTGAGCTCCTACAATGAGCAGTTCTTC; CDR3 protein: CASSIAVSSYNEQFF; D gene: .; clone size: .; V gene: TRBV27; J gene: TRBJ2-1